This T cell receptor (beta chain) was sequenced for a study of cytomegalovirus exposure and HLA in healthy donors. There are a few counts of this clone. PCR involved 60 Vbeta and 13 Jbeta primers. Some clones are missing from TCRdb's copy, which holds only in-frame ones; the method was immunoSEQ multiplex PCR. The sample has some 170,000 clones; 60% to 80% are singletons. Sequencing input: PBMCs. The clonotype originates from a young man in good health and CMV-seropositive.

The CDR3 DNA is TGTGCCAGCAGCCAATCGCCCGGGGGACTCACTTTCTTT. Amino acid sequence: CASSQSPGGLTFF. This chain joins TRBV14 and TRBJ1-1; D possibly corresponds to TRBD1 (5 bases). The CDR3 length is 13 residues. Germline lookup yields CDR1 SGHDN and CDR2 FVKESK. The V and J ends lost 2 bases and 12 bases respectively, with 16 bases between them.